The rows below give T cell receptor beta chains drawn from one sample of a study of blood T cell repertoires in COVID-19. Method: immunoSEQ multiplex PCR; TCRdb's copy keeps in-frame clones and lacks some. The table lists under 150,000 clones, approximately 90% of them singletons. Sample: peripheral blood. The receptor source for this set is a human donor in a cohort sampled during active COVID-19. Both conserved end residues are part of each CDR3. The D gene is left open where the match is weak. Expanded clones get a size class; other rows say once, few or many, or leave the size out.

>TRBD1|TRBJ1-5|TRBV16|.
CASSTGTGHQPQHF
TGTGCCAGCAGCACCGGGACAGGTCATCAGCCCCAGCATTTT
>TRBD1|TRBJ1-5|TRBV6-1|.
CASSEVGQGYQPQHF
TGTGCCAGCAGTGAAGTAGGACAGGGGTATCAGCCCCAGCATTTT
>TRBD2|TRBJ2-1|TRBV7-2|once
CASSFSLAGGNNEQFF
TGTGCCAGCAGCTTCTCTCTAGCGGGGGGGAACAATGAGCAGTTCTTC
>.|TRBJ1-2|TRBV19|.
CASSWDTLRANYGYTF
TGTGCCAGTAGCTGGGACACCCTAAGAGCTAACTATGGCTACACCTTC
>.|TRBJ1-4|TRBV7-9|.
CASSIGGMPTNEKLFF
TGTGCCAGCAGCATAGGAGGGATGCCAACTAATGAAAAACTGTTTTTT
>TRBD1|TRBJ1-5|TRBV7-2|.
CASSLVGQGVSQPQHF
TGTGCCAGCAGCTTAGTAGGACAGGGGGTGAGTCAGCCCCAGCATTTT
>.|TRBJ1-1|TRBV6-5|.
CASLNGLEAFF
TGTGCCAGCTTAAATGGACTGGAAGCTTTCTTT
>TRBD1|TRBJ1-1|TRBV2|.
CASTWDRANTEAFF
TGTGCCAGCACCTGGGACAGGGCGAACACTGAAGCTTTCTTT
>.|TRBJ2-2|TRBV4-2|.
CASRDSRGPISGELFF
TGTGCCAGCAGGGATTCCAGGGGCCCAATCTCCGGGGAGCTGTTTTTT
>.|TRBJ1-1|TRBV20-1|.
CSASNRVNTEAFF
TGCAGTGCTAGTAACAGGGTGAACACTGAAGCTTTCTTT
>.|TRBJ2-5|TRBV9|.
CASSPPSETQYF
TGTGCCAGCAGCCCCCCAAGCGAGACCCAGTACTTC
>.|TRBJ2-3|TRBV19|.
CASRPLTGGARSTDTQYF
TGTGCCAGTAGGCCCCTGACGGGGGGCGCGCGGAGCACAGATACGCAGTATTTT
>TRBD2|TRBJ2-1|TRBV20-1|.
CSASSGLAGGVVNEQFF
TGCAGTGCTAGTTCCGGACTAGCGGGGGGCGTCGTCAATGAGCAGTTCTTC
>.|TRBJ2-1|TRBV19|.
CASSITPRGGHNEQFF
TGTGCCAGTAGTATTACCCCGAGGGGGGGGCACAATGAGCAGTTCTTC
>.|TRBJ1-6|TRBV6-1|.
CASSEAGPGVRVRSPLHF
TGTGCCAGCAGTGAAGCCGGGCCGGGAGTGAGAGTCCGATCACCCCTCCACTTT
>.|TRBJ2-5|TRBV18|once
CASSPPIQNQETQYF
TGTGCCAGCTCACCACCGATACAAAACCAAGAGACCCAGTACTTC
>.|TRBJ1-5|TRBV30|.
CAWSPDNQPQHF
TGTGCCTGGAGTCCAGACAATCAGCCCCAGCATTTT
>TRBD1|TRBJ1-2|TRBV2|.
CASSPQGGDGYTF
TGTGCCAGCAGCCCACAGGGGGGCGATGGCTACACCTTC
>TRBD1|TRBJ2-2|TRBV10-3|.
CAIRGQSTGELFF
TGTGCCATCAGGGGACAGAGCACCGGGGAGCTGTTTTTT
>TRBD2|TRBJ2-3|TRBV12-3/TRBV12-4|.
CASGRGGKDTQYF
TGTGCCAGCGGGCGGGGGGGCAAAGATACGCAGTATTTT
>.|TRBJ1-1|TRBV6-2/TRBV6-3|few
CASSYPHGSTEAFF
TGTGCCAGCAGTTACCCCCACGGGAGCACTGAAGCTTTCTTT